Each of the 26 T cell receptor beta chains below was sequenced from the same sample in a study of T cells in Graves' hyperthyroidism and ophthalmopathy. Template material for amplifying TCR beta CDR3 regions consisted of RNA transcripts. The HTBI primer set drove a first-round RT-PCR of the TCR CDR3. TCRdb re-analysed the multiplex PCR reads in MiXCR, keeping a single row per CDR3 protein. The repertoire holds over 550,000 distinct CDR3 sequences, with approximately 15% as singletons. The specimen was blood. Receptor source: a woman between 18 and 29 years old with Graves' hyperthyroidism.

The CDR3 here is CASSQVGADTQYF. The CDR3 nucleotides read TGTGCCAGCAGCCAGGTGGGGGCAGATACGCAGTATTTT. The V gene is TRBV7-9, the J gene TRBJ2-3, with D possibly called TRBD1 or TRBD2 (5 bases each). The CDR3 length is 13 residues. With 5 bases removed from V and 4 bases from J, the gap between germline ends came to 10 bases. Germline-derived CDR1 and CDR2 are SEHNR and FQNEAQ (reference sequence).

This clonotype was counted many times. V is TRBV28 and J is TRBJ1-2; D not resolved. The CDR3 length is 15 residues. Germline-derived CDR1 and CDR2 are MDHEN and SYDVKM. The V end lost 3 bases, the J end lost 4 bases, and 15 bases lay between the germline ends. DNA of the CDR3: TGTGCCAGCAGTTTGCCCGGGCTTCGGAGCTATGGCTACACCTTC. Translated: CASSLPGLRSYGYTF.

The chain employs TRBV9 and TRBJ2-1; TRBD1 aligns across 8 bases. The trim removed 3 bases at V and 2 bases at J, leaving 7 bases unmatched. This CDR3 contains 16 residues. Germline V gene sequence: CDR1 SGDLS, CDR2 YYNGEE. The CDR3 DNA sequence: TGTGCCAGCAGCGACTTTCGGACAGGGACCTACAATGAGCAGTTCTTC. It yields the protein CASSDFRTGTYNEQFF.

The sample holds a few counts of this clonotype. The V call is TRBV7-9, the J call TRBJ1-1, with a weak D call TRBD1 (5 bases). V was cut by 5 bases and J by 1 base, with 14 bases left in between. The CDR3 length is 15 residues. Looked up from germline, CDR1 is SEHNR and CDR2 is FQNEAQ (reference sequence). CDR3 protein: CASSQDTGWNTEAFF. The CDR3 DNA follows: TGTGCCAGCAGCCAGGACACAGGATGGAACACTGAAGCTTTCTTT. The entire variable domain, with the rest obtained from reference TRBV7-9 and TRBJ1-1, is as follows: DTGVSQNPRHKITKRGQNVTFRCDPISEHNRLYWYRQTLGQGPEFLTYFQNEAQLEKSRLLSDRFSAERPKGSFSTLEIQRTEQGDSAMYLCASSQDTGWNTEAFFGQGTRLTVV.

There are many counts of this clonotype. The chain joins TRBV10-3 to TRBJ1-5; 7 positions agree with TRBD1. The CDR3 has 15 amino acids. V shed 3 bases, J shed 2 bases, and the junction held 4 bases outside the gene matches. Germline CDR1 and CDR2: ENHRY and SYGVKD. Here the CDR3 reads CAISDDRAGNQPQHF. CDR3 sequence (DNA): TGTGCCATCAGTGACGACAGGGCAGGCAATCAGCCCCAGCATTTT.

There are many counts of this clonotype. This rearrangement joins TRBV6-2 or TRBV6-3 to TRBJ1-1, with a weak D call TRBD1 (6 bases). The CDR3 has 13 residues. Germline V gives CDR1 MNHEY, CDR2 SVGEGT. V was trimmed by 8 bases and J by 1 base, leaving 11 bases between them. CDR3 coding DNA: TGTGCCAGCGGCGGACAGTCGAACACTGAAGCTTTCTTT. Its protein is CASGGQSNTEAFF.

In this sample, this clonotype turned up a few times. The V gene is TRBV6-1, the J gene TRBJ2-3, with 8 bases fitting TRBD2. V was clipped by 4 bases and J by 5 bases; unmatched bases: 5. This CDR3 contains 14 residues. Germline loops: CDR1 MNHNS, CDR2 SASEGT. The CDR3 protein is CASSAPGGLDTQYF. The CDR3 region has the DNA TGTGCCAGCAGTGCCCCGGGGGGGTTAGATACGCAGTATTTT.

The J gene is TRBJ1-4, the V gene TRBV4-3; 8 bases map to TRBD1. Germline-derived CDR1 and CDR2 are LGHNA and YSLEER. The CDR3 extends over 16 amino acids. J was trimmed by 10 bases and V by 1 base; bases with no gene match: 11. The CDR3 protein is CASSQATSGGLGKLFF. CDR3 coding DNA: TGCGCCAGCAGCCAAGCCACCTCAGGGGGCCTCGGAAAACTGTTTTTT.

This clonotype has only a few counts. The rearrangement links TRBV27 to TRBJ2-1, with 7 bases identical to TRBD2. J lost 5 bases, V lost 5 bases, and 6 bases had no gene match. From germline, CDR1 is MNHEY and CDR2 SMNVEV (reference sequence). The CDR3 contains 14 residues. The CDR3 DNA sequence: TGTGCCAGCAGTCCCAGGACTAGGAACAATGAGCAGTTCTTC. Translating it yields CASSPRTRNNEQFF.

In this sample, this clonotype turned up a few times. The rearrangement uses TRBV5-1 and TRBJ1-1; D call uncertain. Germline V lookup: CDR1 SGHRS, CDR2 YFSETQ. V dropped 1 base and J dropped 3 bases, with 16 bases sitting between them. The CDR3 spans 16 residues. DNA of the CDR3: TGCGCCAGCAGCTTGTTTGGAGGGTGGTTCGACACTGAAGCTTTCTTT. Protein: CASSLFGGWFDTEAFF.

There are many counts of this clonotype. The gene calls are TRBV5-1 and TRBJ1-5; 11 bases map to TRBD1. Germline values: CDR1 SGHRS, CDR2 YFSETQ. The CDR3 is 14 residues long. After removal of 3 bases from V and 7 bases from J, the junction contained 3 bases not matched to a gene. CDR3 loop: CASSWTGGGQPQHF. The CDR3 coding sequence is TGCGCCAGCAGCTGGACAGGGGGCGGGCAGCCCCAGCATTTT.

J is TRBJ2-1 and V is TRBV29-1; 7 positions match TRBD2. The CDR3 totals 14 residues. Germline lookup yields CDR1 SQVTM and CDR2 ANQGSEA. Trimming removed 4 bases from V and 3 bases from J; junction bases left unmatched: 6. The CDR3 sequence is CSVALAGLYNEQFF. In nucleotides, the CDR3 is TGCAGCGTTGCTTTAGCGGGCCTCTACAATGAGCAGTTCTTC.

The gene calls are TRBV15 and TRBJ1-2; TRBD1 aligns across 12 bases. The CDR3 totals 15 residues. Per the germline V gene, CDR1 is LNHNV and CDR2 is YYDKDF (reference sequence). J lost 2 bases, V lost 3 bases, and 1 base had no gene match. The CDR3 loop is CATSRGQGANYGYTF. DNA for the CDR3: TGTGCCACCAGCAGGGGACAGGGGGCAAACTATGGCTACACCTTC.

This clonotype was counted between two and nine times. The chain links TRBV27 to TRBJ1-1; 9 bases are a match to TRBD1. V shed 8 bases and J 3 bases; nucleotides not matched to a gene: 7. This CDR3 is 14 amino acids long. Germline values: CDR1 MNHEY, CDR2 SMNVEV (reference sequence). The CDR3 reads CASAHRGLDTEAFF. The CDR3 nucleotides read TGTGCCAGCGCCCACAGGGGGCTCGACACTGAAGCTTTCTTT.

Regarding this clonotype: Here the CDR3 omits its conserved ending phenylalanine or tryptophan, so a read error is the likely source. This sequence joins TRBV2 and TRBJ1-1; no definite D call. The germline V gene encodes CDR1 SNHLY and CDR2 FYNNEI. CDR3 size: 15 residues. The V end lost 1 base, the J end lost 0 bases, and 9 bases lay between the germline ends. The CDR3 region has the DNA TGTGCCAGCAGTGAAGACAGTTTGATGAACACTGAAGCTTTCTCT. Protein product: CASSEDSLMNTEAFS.

This clonotype was picked up a small number of times. The chain links TRBV10-3 to TRBJ2-3, with 8 bases matching TRBD2. The CDR3 has 17 residues. CDR1 ENHRY and CDR2 SYGVKD come from the germline V gene. V lost 3 bases, J lost 0 bases, and 8 bases stayed unmatched. The CDR3 protein is CAISEPFSGGSTDTQYF. CDR3 nucleotide sequence: TGTGCCATCAGTGAACCCTTCAGCGGGGGTAGCACAGATACGCAGTATTTT.

The V and J genes are TRBV20-1 and TRBJ1-4; D is perhaps TRBD1 (5 bases). CDR3 length equals 14 residues. Germline V gives CDR1 DFQATT, CDR2 SNEGSKA (reference sequence). The V and J ends lost 6 bases and 7 bases respectively, with 18 bases between them. CDR3 sequence: CSAERDYGVEKLFF. CDR3 sequence (DNA): TGCAGTGCCGAACGGGACTATGGGGTTGAAAAACTGTTTTTT.

Notes on this clonotype: The CDR3 ends on some other residue instead of the conserved phenylalanine or tryptophan, so this is likely a read error. The chain is built from TRBV7-9 and TRBJ1-1; weak D call: TRBD1 (5 bases). The V and J ends lost 5 bases and 1 base respectively, with 8 bases between them. This CDR3 contains 13 residues. Germline V gene lookup returns CDR1 SEHNR and CDR2 FQNEAQ (reference sequence). CDR3 region: CASSLGRNTEAFL. The DNA for the CDR3 is TGTGCCAGCAGCCTGGGACGGAACACTGAAGCTTTCCTT.

This clonotype was found many times. The chain recombines TRBV5-5 with TRBJ2-5; D not resolved. Germline V gives CDR1 SGHKS, CDR2 YYEKEE (reference sequence). The CDR3 totals 14 residues. The ends were cut back, 4 bases at V and 1 base at J, with 11 bases in the middle. In DNA form, the CDR3 reads TGTGCCAGCAGCCCCGGGCGGCTCCAAGAGACCCAGTACTTC. Its translation is CASSPGRLQETQYF. Combining the CDR3 with reference TRBV5-5 and TRBJ2-5 gives the whole variable domain DAGVTQSPTHLIKTRGQQVTLRCSPISGHKSVSWYQQVLGQGPQFIFQYYEKEERGRGNFPDRFSARQFPNYSSELNVNALLLGDSALYLCASSPGRLQETQYFGPGTRLLVL.

V is TRBV6-2 or TRBV6-3 and J is TRBJ1-6; D is uncertain. Between the trimmed V and J ends, which lost 2 bases and 14 bases, there was a span of 13 bases. The CDR3 has 13 residues. Per the germline V gene, CDR1 is MNHEY and CDR2 is SVGEGT. CDR3 sequence reads: CASSYPSPMTLHF. For the CDR3, the DNA is TGTGCCAGCAGTTACCCCTCGCCGATGACCCTCCACTTT.

This clonotype was observed many times. The chain carries TRBV3-1 and TRBJ1-2; a possible D gene is TRBD1 (5 bases). The germline V gene encodes CDR1 LGHDT and CDR2 YNNKEL (reference sequence). This CDR3 has 15 residues. V was clipped by 0 bases and J by 6 bases, with 14 bases between them. The CDR3, as DNA: TGTGCCAGCAGCCAAGAGCCGCCGGGACGAAATGGCTACACCTTC. This encodes CASSQEPPGRNGYTF.

The table lists this clonotype with many counts. V usage is TRBV7-9 and J usage is TRBJ1-2; D remains unclear. The CDR3 is made up of 17 amino acids. V gave up 3 bases and J gave up 3 bases, with 20 bases separating them. Looked up from germline, CDR1 is SEHNR and CDR2 is FQNEAQ (reference sequence). The DNA for the CDR3 is TGTGCCAGCAGCTTGTGGGGATCGCCCCCCGCGGACTATGGCTACACCTTC. This translates into CASSLWGSPPADYGYTF.

V and J are TRBV29-1 and TRBJ2-5; 9 nucleotides align to TRBD1. The CDR3 sequence is 14 residues long. Germline trimming cut 5 bases from V and 5 bases from J; bases unmatched to any gene: 9. Germline V CDR1 and CDR2: SQVTM, ANQGSEA. CDR3 DNA: TGCAGCGTTTACAGGGGGCAGCATGCGGAGACCCAGTACTTC. It translates to CSVYRGQHAETQYF.

This clonotype was observed a few times. This chain joins TRBV20-1 and TRBJ1-4; tentative D call: TRBD1 (5 bases). V was cut by 6 bases and J by 8 bases, with 16 bases left in between. CDR3 length equals 13 residues. Germline lookup yields CDR1 DFQATT and CDR2 SNEGSKA (reference sequence). The CDR3 region has the DNA TGCAGTGCCGCCGACAGACACGAGGAAAAACTGTTTTTT. As protein: CSAADRHEEKLFF.

This clonotype was counted at least ten times. The chain combines TRBV28 with TRBJ1-2, with D possibly matching TRBD1 (5 bases). The germline CDR1 and CDR2 sequences are MDHEN and SYDVKM. This CDR3 contains 14 residues. V lost 9 bases to trimming and J lost 11 bases, with 25 bases between them. CDR3 in amino acids: CASRSPGTAAAYTF. CDR3 bases: TGTGCCAGTAGAAGCCCCGGGACCGCCGCCGCTTACACCTTC.

The table lists this clonotype with a few counts. The chain is built from TRBV20-1 and TRBJ2-1, with 8 bases that match TRBD2. The V segment lost 5 bases and the J segment 5 bases; nucleotides outside the gene matches: 5. Germline CDR1 and CDR2: DFQATT and SNEGSKA (reference sequence). This CDR3 spans 13 amino acids. Here the CDR3 reads CSAPGLGDNEQFF. DNA of the CDR3: TGCAGTGCTCCGGGACTAGGGGACAATGAGCAGTTCTTC.